The clone carrying this T cell receptor (beta chain) was seen at least ten times. Its antigen is unknown. J gave up 8 bases and V 4 bases, and 8 bases lay outside the gene matches. Per the germline V gene, CDR1 is DFQATT and CDR2 is SNEGSKA (reference sequence). The CDR3 loop spans 14 amino acids. The record originates from a study of neurological immune-mediated disorders. Study-wide results and caveats: Healthy controls had more TCR clonal expansion than multiple sclerosis, which showed the least, whereas HTLV-1-associated myelopathy showed the most.

The authors produced cDNA by 5'RACE using 10-nucleotide random UMIs. TCRdb re-called the 5' RACE reads with MiXCR, one entry per CDR3 protein. Of tens of thousands of distinct CDR3 sequences listed, 13% are singletons. Material: PBMCs. The genes are TRBV20-1 and TRBJ2-1; TRBD2 matches 10 bases. The sequence was obtained from a woman aged 55-70 years with HTLV-1-associated myelopathy (HAM/TSP). CDR3 coding DNA: TGCAGTGCTAAGAGGACTAGCGGCTGGGATGAGCAGTTCTTC. The encoded protein is CSAKRTSGWDEQFF.